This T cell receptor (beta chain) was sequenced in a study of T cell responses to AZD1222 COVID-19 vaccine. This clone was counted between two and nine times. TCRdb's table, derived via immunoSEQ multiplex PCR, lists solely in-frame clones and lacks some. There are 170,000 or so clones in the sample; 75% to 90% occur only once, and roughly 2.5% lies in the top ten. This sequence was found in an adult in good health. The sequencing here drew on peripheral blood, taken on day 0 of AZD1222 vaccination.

CDR3: CASSLGRYYEQYF. The CDR3 coding sequence is TGTGCCAGCAGTTTGGGCAGGTACTACGAGCAGTACTTC. The chain couples TRBV27 to TRBJ2-7; D is undetermined. The CDR3 consists of 13 residues. Trimming shortened V by 3 bases and J by 3 bases, and 9 bases separated the two germline ends. Germline CDR1 is MNHEY and CDR2 is SMNVEV (reference sequence).